These 31 T cell receptor beta chains came from one sample sequenced in a study of T-cell reconstitution after alpha-beta-depleted transplantation in children. For TCRbeta, the library was prepared with unique molecular identifiers. TCRdb independently ran MiXCR on the PCR reads; one entry per CDR3 protein. Of hundreds of thousands of distinct CDR3 sequences in the sample, about 15% were seen once. The sample in question was PBMCs from the stem cell graft donor, obtained from the stem cell graft. These receptors all come from a human donor who donated a stem cell graft to a child with acute myeloid leukemia.

To note about this clonotype: A read error may produce the germline difference seen at one junction end. The gene calls are TRBV20-1 and TRBJ2-7; D may be TRBD1 (5 bases). The CDR3 is 11 amino acids. CDR1 and CDR2 (germline): DFQATT, SNEGSKA (reference sequence). The CDR3 sequence is CSTKSGYEQYF. The CDR3 region has the DNA TGTAGTACTAAGTCAGGGTACGAGCAGTACTTC.

This clonotype showed up many times. CDR3 residues: CASSIWTYEQYF. The CDR3 nucleotides are TGTGCCAGCAGCATTTGGACCTACGAGCAGTACTTC. The J gene is TRBJ2-7, the V gene TRBV5-6; D gene uncertain. The V gene's germline CDR1 is SGHDT and CDR2 YYEEEE. The CDR3 is 12 residues long. The germline V and J ends were trimmed by 4 bases and 2 bases, with 7 bases remaining between them.

For this clonotype: Since a much larger clone is just one base distant, this may be a read error. The V call is TRBV7-2, the J call TRBJ2-7; D is possibly TRBD2 (6 bases). V was pared by 4 bases and J by 1 base, with 11 bases between. CDR3 length equals 14 residues. The V gene's germline CDR1 is SGHTA and CDR2 FQGNSA. The CDR3 DNA follows: TGTGCCAGCAGCTCCGGGACTCCATCCTACGAGCAGTACTTC. It encodes CASSSGTPSYEQYF.

In its sample, this clonotype was seen a few times. V gene TRBV24-1 combines with J gene TRBJ2-2; no firm D call. The CDR3 is 12 residues long. Per the germline V gene, CDR1 is KGHDR and CDR2 is SFDVKD. Trimming pared 5 bases from V and 8 bases from J, leaving 8 bases between. Here the CDR3 reads CATSALGGELFF. The DNA for the CDR3 is TGTGCCACCAGTGCATTGGGGGGGGAGCTGTTTTTT.

This chain connects TRBV21-1 to TRBJ2-3. TRBV21-1 is tagged as a pseudogene. This CDR3 has 14 amino acids. The CDR3 nucleotides are TGTGCCAGCAGCAAAGCATGGCCAATCCCCACGCAGTATTTT. Encoded protein: CASSKAWPIPTQYF.

Details on this clonotype: A much larger clone lies a single base off, so this may be a read error. V and J are TRBV12-3 or TRBV12-4 and TRBJ2-2; D gene ambiguous. The CDR3 runs 15 residues. With 1 base removed from V and 4 bases from J, the gap between germline ends came to 10 bases. The CDR3 nucleotides are TGTGCCAGCAGTTTAGGGGCAGGAACCACCGGGGAGCTGTTTTTT. Protein: CASSLGAGTTGELFF.

This clonotype was detected ten times or more. The chain employs TRBV5-5 and TRBJ2-4; tentative D call: TRBD1 (6 bases). The CDR3 extends over 14 amino acids. Germline CDR1 and CDR2: SGHKS and YYEKEE (reference sequence). The ends were cut back, 0 bases at V and 12 bases at J, with 16 bases in the middle. The CDR3 nucleotides read TGTGCCAGCAGCTTGGTACAGGGCGTTATGGGTCAGTACTTC. Protein: CASSLVQGVMGQYF.

Regarding this clonotype: With a much larger clone just one base away, this may be a read error. This sequence joins TRBV20-1 and TRBJ2-7; D uncertain. The CDR3 has 14 amino acids. CDR1 is DFQATT, CDR2 SNEGSKA, per germline (reference sequence). V lost 0 bases and J 0 bases, leaving 9 bases between the germline ends. The CDR3, as DNA: TGCAGTGCTAGAGACGCATCTTCCTCCTACGAGCAGTACTTC. It encodes CSARDASSSYEQYF.

This clonotype has ten or more counts. The chain combines TRBV20-1 with TRBJ1-4; D call uncertain. Germline V gene sequence: CDR1 DFQATT, CDR2 SNEGSKA (reference sequence). CDR3 length: 13 amino acids. V was clipped by 3 bases and J by 12 bases, with 17 bases between them. In nucleotides, the CDR3 is TGCAGTGCTAGTCCTGGAACTCTAGGAGAACTGTTTTTT. Its protein is CSASPGTLGELFF.

In its sample, this clonotype was seen many times. The chain carries TRBV29-1 and TRBJ2-7; 7 bases agree with TRBD1. V was clipped by 6 bases and J by 1 base; unmatched bases: 6. The germline V gene encodes CDR1 SQVTM and CDR2 ANQGSEA. CDR3 size: 13 residues. CDR3 DNA sequence: TGCAGCGTGGACGGGACAGATTCCTACGAGCAGTACTTC. Protein product: CSVDGTDSYEQYF.

This clonotype appeared many times. The chain carries TRBV12-2 and TRBJ1-1; the D call TRBD1 from the table was never checked on the DNA. TRBV12-2 is described as a pseudogene. The CDR3 has 14 residues. CDR3 sequence reads: CASRLEPGNTEAFF. In DNA form, the CDR3 reads TGTGCAAGTCGCTTAGAACCGGGGAACACTGAAGCTTTCTTT.

This clonotype was counted at least ten times. V is TRBV20-1 and J is TRBJ2-7; 9 nucleotides align to TRBD1. V was pared by 0 bases and J by 4 bases, with 4 bases of the junction left unmatched. CDR1 is DFQATT and CDR2 is SNEGSKA in the germline V gene (reference sequence). The CDR3 is 14 residues long. CDR3 nucleotides: TGCAGTGCTAGAGATCTGGGACAGGGTTACGAGCAGTACTTC. This encodes CSARDLGQGYEQYF.

The V gene is TRBV5-5, the J gene TRBJ1-1; 7 bases are shared with TRBD1. J was trimmed by 1 base and V by 4 bases; bases with no gene match: 7. Germline V gives CDR1 SGHKS, CDR2 YYEKEE (reference sequence). This CDR3 region has 15 residues. The CDR3 sequence: CASSQVGTENTEAFF. CDR3 DNA sequence: TGTGCCAGCAGCCAGGTCGGGACAGAGAACACTGAAGCTTTCTTT.

This clonotype came up a few times. The V gene is TRBV20-1, the J gene TRBJ2-1, with 10 nucleotides matching TRBD2. The germline CDR1 and CDR2 sequences are DFQATT and SNEGSKA (reference sequence). The CDR3 is made up of 12 amino acids. J gave up 15 bases and V 4 bases, and 9 bases lay outside the gene matches. CDR3 loop: CSATPSGGASFF. CDR3 DNA sequence: TGCAGTGCTACTCCGAGCGGGGGGGCCTCGTTCTTC.

In this sample, this clonotype turned up many times. The chain recombines TRBV29-1 with TRBJ1-3; no firm D call. V lost 4 bases to trimming and J lost 0 bases, with 7 bases between them. This CDR3 spans 13 amino acids. Germline V gene lookup returns CDR1 SQVTM and CDR2 ANQGSEA. CDR3 loop: CSVGISSGNTIYF. The CDR3 DNA reads as TGCAGCGTTGGGATCAGCTCTGGAAACACCATATATTTT.

The CDR3 spells CASSETLGQGRDGYTF. CDR3 nucleotide sequence: TGTGCCAGCAGCGAAACGTTGGGACAGGGAAGAGACGGCTACACCTTC. The genes are TRBV7-9 and TRBJ1-2; TRBD1 agrees at 9 bases. V lost 5 bases and J lost 8; bases outside the gene matches: 15. The CDR3 runs 16 residues. Germline lookup yields CDR1 SEHNR and CDR2 FQNEAQ (reference sequence). The full variable domain, with the rest looked up from reference TRBV7-9 and TRBJ1-2, is DTGVSQNPRHKITKRGQNVTFRCDPISEHNRLYWYRQTLGQGPEFLTYFQNEAQLEKSRLLSDRFSAERPKGSFSTLEIQRTEQGDSAMYLCASSETLGQGRDGYTFGSGTRLTVV.

This clonotype was seen ten or more times. This chain uses TRBV20-1 with TRBJ2-7, with 9 bases identical to TRBD1. The CDR3 consists of 15 residues. The J segment lost 6 bases and the V segment lost 7 bases, leaving 16 bases of the junction unmatched. Germline CDR1 reads DFQATT; CDR2 reads SNEGSKA (reference sequence). The CDR3 DNA follows: TGCAGTGGGACCGGGACAGGGAAGGGAATCGGCGAGCAGTACTTC. It is translated as CSGTGTGKGIGEQYF.

This clonotype has a count of ten or more. The rearrangement links TRBV29-1 to TRBJ2-3, with D hard to call. Trimming shortened V by 3 bases and J by 3 bases, and 7 bases separated the two germline ends. Germline V lookup: CDR1 SQVTM, CDR2 ANQGSEA. The CDR3 consists of 12 residues. Written as DNA, the CDR3 is TGCAGCGTTGACTTGAGGACAGATACGCAGTATTTT. It is translated as CSVDLRTDTQYF.

Ten or more counts support this clonotype. The rearrangement links TRBV12-3 or TRBV12-4 to TRBJ2-2; no clear D. The CDR3 totals 13 residues. Between the trimmed V and J ends, which lost 9 bases and 3 bases, there was a span of 11 bases. This chain's CDR3 is CASTYEYTGELFF. The CDR3 nucleotides are TGTGCCAGTACTTACGAGTACACCGGGGAGCTGTTTTTT.

J is TRBJ2-7 and V is TRBV7-2; 8 positions match TRBD1. V lost 4 bases to trimming and J lost 6 bases; unmatched junction nucleotides: 8. Looked up from germline, CDR1 is SGHTA and CDR2 is FQGNSA. The CDR3 is 14 residues long. In DNA, the CDR3 is TGTGCCAGCAGCTCCGGTGACAGGGGCCTCGAGCAGTACTTC. It translates to CASSSGDRGLEQYF.

In its sample, this clonotype was seen a few times. This chain uses TRBV15 with TRBJ2-5; 7 bases map to TRBD2. The V and J ends lost 6 bases and 5 bases, in that order; junction bases with no gene match: 12. This CDR3 is built from 15 residues. CDR1 and CDR2 from the germline V gene are LNHNV and YYDKDF (reference sequence). The DNA for the CDR3 is TGTGCCACCAGGTCGGGTCTGGGGGAGGGGGAGACCCAGTACTTC. Its protein is CATRSGLGEGETQYF.

This clonotype has ten or more counts. The J gene is TRBJ2-1, the V gene TRBV7-8; 13 nucleotides align to TRBD2. The germline CDR1 and CDR2 sequences are SGHVS and FQNEAQ. CDR3 length equals 15 residues. The ends lost 2 bases at V and 8 bases at J; junction bases unmatched: 3. CDR3: CASSLTSGGAYEQFF. As DNA, the CDR3 is TGTGCCAGCAGCTTAACTAGCGGGGGGGCATATGAGCAGTTCTTC.

This chain uses TRBV19 with TRBJ1-4, with 7 bases identical to TRBD1. Unmatched junction bases numbered 6, after V lost 5 bases and J lost 3 bases. Germline-derived CDR1 and CDR2 are LNHDA and SQIVND (reference sequence). The CDR3 runs to 15 residues. The CDR3 spells CASSAAGQPNEKLFF. In DNA form, the CDR3 reads TGTGCCAGTAGTGCGGCGGGACAGCCTAATGAAAAACTGTTTTTT.

The table lists this clonotype with a few counts. The V call is TRBV10-3, the J call TRBJ2-1; 13 positions agree with TRBD2. Trimming removed 5 bases from V and 9 bases from J; junction bases left unmatched: 10. This CDR3 contains 16 residues. Germline V gives CDR1 ENHRY, CDR2 SYGVKD. CDR3 region: CAISSTLAGGPAEQFF. The DNA of the CDR3 is TGTGCCATCAGTTCTACACTAGCGGGGGGGCCGGCTGAGCAGTTCTTC.

This clonotype was seen a few times. The rearrangement joins TRBV12-3 or TRBV12-4 to TRBJ1-1; D call uncertain. V was trimmed by 7 bases and J by 4 bases, leaving 10 bases between them. The CDR3 is 12 residues long. Written as DNA, the CDR3 is TGTGCCAGCACCTCCACCGGCACTGAAGCTTTCTTT. It is translated as CASTSTGTEAFF.

This clonotype was recorded many times. The chain links TRBV7-2 to TRBJ2-3; D may be TRBD1 (8 bases). Trimming shortened V by 1 base and J by 8 bases, and 13 bases separated the two germline ends. Germline V gene sequence: CDR1 SGHTA, CDR2 FQGNSA. The CDR3 runs 14 residues. The CDR3 is CASSLVTGEGTQYF. The CDR3 DNA reads TGTGCCAGCAGCTTAGTGACAGGGGAGGGTACGCAGTATTTT. The complete variable domain, with remaining parts taken from reference TRBV7-2 and TRBJ2-3, reads GAGVSQSPSNKVTEKGKDVELRCDPISGHTALYWYRQSLGQGLEFLIYFQGNSAPDKSGLPSDRFSAERTGGSVSTLTIQRTQQEDSAVYLCASSLVTGEGTQYFGPGTRLTVL.

In its sample, this clonotype was seen many times. V usage is TRBV5-1 and J usage is TRBJ2-1; 10 nucleotides align to TRBD2. From germline, CDR1 is SGHRS and CDR2 YFSETQ. The junction had 4 bases not matched to a gene; V was cut back by 2 bases and J by 2 bases. The CDR3 is 16 amino acids. CDR3 amino acids: CASSFSGGAPYNEQFF. CDR3 in DNA: TGCGCCAGCAGCTTCAGCGGGGGGGCACCCTACAATGAGCAGTTCTTC.

This clonotype was detected many times. The rearrangement links TRBV29-1 to TRBJ2-3, with a tentative D call TRBD1 (6 bases). The CDR3 loop spans 14 amino acids. Per the germline V gene, CDR1 is SQVTM and CDR2 is ANQGSEA. Trimming cost V 4 bases and J 3 bases, with 14 bases left between them. For the CDR3, the DNA is TGCAGCGTTGCCAGGAGACAGGTTACAGATACGCAGTATTTT. Translated, it gives CSVARRQVTDTQYF.

This clonotype has a handful of counts. This rearrangement joins TRBV7-2 to TRBJ2-7; D uncertain. The CDR3 runs 15 residues. Trimming removed 0 bases from V and 2 bases from J, with 11 bases in between. CDR1 is SGHTA, CDR2 FQGNSA, per germline. CDR3 loop: CASSLAGTETYEQYF. CDR3 in DNA: TGTGCCAGCAGCTTAGCGGGAACAGAAACCTACGAGCAGTACTTC.

The sample holds a few counts of this clonotype. This chain uses TRBV7-2 with TRBJ1-5, with D perhaps TRBD1 (6 bases). The CDR3 covers 13 residues. V was cut by 7 bases and J by 8 bases, with 15 bases left in between. Germline V lookup: CDR1 SGHTA, CDR2 FQGNSA. The CDR3 DNA reads TGTGCCAGCACCCCTACAGGGTCAAAGCCCCAGCATTTT. Protein: CASTPTGSKPQHF.

Concerning this clonotype: With a far larger clone one base away, a read error is the likely cause. The J gene is TRBJ2-1, the V gene TRBV5-6; 8 bases agree with TRBD2. The CDR3 sequence is 12 residues long. The germline V gene has CDR1 SGHDT and CDR2 YYEEEE. V lost 5 bases and J lost 7; bases outside the gene matches: 2. The DNA for the CDR3 is TGTGCCAGCAGTCGGGAGGGAAATGAGCAGTTCTTC. This gives the protein CASSREGNEQFF.